Given below is one T cell receptor (beta chain) in context. The data stem from a study of Graves' ophthalmopathy and Graves' hyperthyroidism. Amplification targeted the TCR beta CDR3 regions, with RNA transcripts as the source material. After a first-round RT-PCR with HTBI primers, a second-round multiplex PCR was run. TCRdb called the multiplex PCR reads again in MiXCR, with one record for every CDR3 protein. The repertoire consists of about 700,000 distinct CDR3 sequences, with roughly two fifths occurring once and the leading ten covering 44%. CDR3 length equals 17 residues. Trimming stripped 5 bases from V and 0 bases from J, with 14 bases between. Germline assignment: CDR1 SEHNR and CDR2 FQNEAQ (reference sequence).

The sequence was obtained from an adult man with Graves' ophthalmopathy. The material sequenced was peripheral blood. V usage is TRBV7-9 and J usage is TRBJ2-6; D gene unclear. The CDR3 reads CASSVEPGSSGANVLTF. CDR3 nucleotides: TGTGCCAGCAGCGTTGAACCAGGAAGCTCTGGGGCCAACGTCCTGACTTTC.